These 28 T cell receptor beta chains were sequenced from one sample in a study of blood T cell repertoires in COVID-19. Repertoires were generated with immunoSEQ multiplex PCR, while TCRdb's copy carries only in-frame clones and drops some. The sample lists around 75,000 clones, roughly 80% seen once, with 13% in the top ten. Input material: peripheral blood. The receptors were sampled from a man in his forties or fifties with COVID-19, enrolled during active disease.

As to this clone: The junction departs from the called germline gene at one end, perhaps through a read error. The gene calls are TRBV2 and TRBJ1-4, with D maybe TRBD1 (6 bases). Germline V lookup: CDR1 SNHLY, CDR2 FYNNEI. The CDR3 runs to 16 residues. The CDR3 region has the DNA TGTGTCAGCAGATGGATACAGGGTAATACTAATGAAAAACTGTTTTTT. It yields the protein CVSRWIQGNTNEKLFF.

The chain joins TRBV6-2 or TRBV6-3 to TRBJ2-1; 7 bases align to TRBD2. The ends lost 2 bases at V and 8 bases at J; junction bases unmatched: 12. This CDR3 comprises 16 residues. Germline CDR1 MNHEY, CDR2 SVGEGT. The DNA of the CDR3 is TGTGCCAGCAGTTACATGACTAGCTCCCTTAGGGATGAGCAGTTCTTC. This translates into CASSYMTSSLRDEQFF.

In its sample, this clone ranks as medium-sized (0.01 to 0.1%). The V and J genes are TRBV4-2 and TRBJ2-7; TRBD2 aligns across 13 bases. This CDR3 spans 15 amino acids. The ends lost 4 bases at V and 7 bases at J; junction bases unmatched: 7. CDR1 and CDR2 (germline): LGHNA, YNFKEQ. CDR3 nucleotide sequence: TGTGCCAGCAGCCGACGACTAGCGGGGGGTCGGGAGCAGTACTTC. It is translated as CASSRRLAGGREQYF.

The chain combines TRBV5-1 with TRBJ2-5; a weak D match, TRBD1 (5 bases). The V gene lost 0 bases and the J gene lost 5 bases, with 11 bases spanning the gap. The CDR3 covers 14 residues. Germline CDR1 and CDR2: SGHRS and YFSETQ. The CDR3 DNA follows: TGCGCCAGCAGCTTGGCTAGGGGTACGGAGACCCAGTACTTC. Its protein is CASSLARGTETQYF.

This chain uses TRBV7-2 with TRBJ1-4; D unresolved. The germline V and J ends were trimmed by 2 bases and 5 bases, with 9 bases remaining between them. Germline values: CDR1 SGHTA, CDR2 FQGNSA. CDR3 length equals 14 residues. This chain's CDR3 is CASSLLQENEKLFF. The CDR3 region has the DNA TGTGCCAGCAGCTTACTCCAGGAAAATGAAAAACTGTTTTTT.

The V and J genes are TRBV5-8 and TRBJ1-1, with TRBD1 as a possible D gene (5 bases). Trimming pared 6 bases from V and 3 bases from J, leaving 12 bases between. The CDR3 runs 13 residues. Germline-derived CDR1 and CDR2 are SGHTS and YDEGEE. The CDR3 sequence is CASNPQGDTEAFF. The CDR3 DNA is TGTGCCAGCAACCCGCAAGGGGACACTGAAGCTTTCTTT.

The CDR3 region has the DNA TGTGCCAGTAGGTTACAGGGGGGGATGAACACTGAAGCTTTCTTT. It is translated as CASRLQGGMNTEAFF. The chain links TRBV19 to TRBJ1-1; 8 nucleotides line up with TRBD1. With V trimmed by 6 bases and J by 0 bases, 6 bases remained unmatched. The germline CDR1 and CDR2 sequences are LNHDA and SQIVND (reference sequence). This CDR3 spans 15 amino acids.

CDR3 coding DNA: TGCGCCAGCAGCTTTGGACAGGGAACAGATACGCAGTATTTT. This sequence encodes CASSFGQGTDTQYF. The chain is built from TRBV5-1 and TRBJ2-3; TRBD1 matches 8 bases. V was clipped by 2 bases and J by 3 bases; unmatched bases: 2. Looked up from germline, CDR1 is SGHRS and CDR2 is YFSETQ. The length of the CDR3 is 14 residues.

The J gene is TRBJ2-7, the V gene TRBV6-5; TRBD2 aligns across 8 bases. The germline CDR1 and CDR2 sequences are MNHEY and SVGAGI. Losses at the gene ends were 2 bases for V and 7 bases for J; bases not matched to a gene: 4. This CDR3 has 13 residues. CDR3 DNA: TGTGCCAGCAGTTACCAGCGGGGGTGGGAGCAGTACTTC. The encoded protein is CASSYQRGWEQYF.

CDR3 DNA sequence: TGTGCCACCAGTGAGGGCCGGGACAGGGCCAGAGATACGCAGTATTTT. As protein: CATSEGRDRARDTQYF. V gene TRBV24-1 combines with J gene TRBJ2-3, with TRBD1 identical over 9 bases. The CDR3 contains 16 residues. Germline-derived CDR1 and CDR2 are KGHDR and SFDVKD. Unmatched junction bases numbered 9, after V lost 4 bases and J lost 5 bases.

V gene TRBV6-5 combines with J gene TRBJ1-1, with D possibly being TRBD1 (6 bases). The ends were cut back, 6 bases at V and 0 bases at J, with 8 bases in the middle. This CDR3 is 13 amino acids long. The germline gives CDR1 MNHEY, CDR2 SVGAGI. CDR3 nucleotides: TGTGCCAGCAGCAACAGGGTGAACACTGAAGCTTTCTTT. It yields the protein CASSNRVNTEAFF.

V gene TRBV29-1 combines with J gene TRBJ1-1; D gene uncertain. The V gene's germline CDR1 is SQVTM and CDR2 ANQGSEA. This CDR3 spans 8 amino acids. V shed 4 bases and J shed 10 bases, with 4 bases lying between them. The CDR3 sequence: CSVVGAFF. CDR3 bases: TGCAGCGTTGTCGGAGCTTTCTTT.

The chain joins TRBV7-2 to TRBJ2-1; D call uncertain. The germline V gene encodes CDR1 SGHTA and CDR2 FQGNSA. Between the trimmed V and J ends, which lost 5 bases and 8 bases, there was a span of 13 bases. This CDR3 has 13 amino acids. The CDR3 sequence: CASSQRSGYEQFF. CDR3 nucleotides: TGTGCCAGCAGCCAGAGGTCGGGTTATGAGCAGTTCTTC.

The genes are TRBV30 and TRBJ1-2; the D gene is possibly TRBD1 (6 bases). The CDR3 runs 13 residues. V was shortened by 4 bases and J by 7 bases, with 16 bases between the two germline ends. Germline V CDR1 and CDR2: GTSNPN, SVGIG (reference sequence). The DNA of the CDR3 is TGTGCCTGGAAAGTGTTGGGGGCCGGTGGCTACACCTTC. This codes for CAWKVLGAGGYTF.

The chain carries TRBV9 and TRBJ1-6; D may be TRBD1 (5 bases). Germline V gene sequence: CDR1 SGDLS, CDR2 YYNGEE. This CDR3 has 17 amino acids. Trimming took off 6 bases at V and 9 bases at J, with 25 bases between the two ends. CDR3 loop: CASTRTGRMDTGSPLHF. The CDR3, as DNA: TGTGCCAGCACTCGGACGGGGAGGATGGATACAGGTTCACCCCTCCACTTT. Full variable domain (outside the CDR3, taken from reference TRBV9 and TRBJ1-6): DSGVTQTPKHLITATGQRVTLRCSPRSGDLSVYWYQQSLDQGLQFLIQYYNGEERAKGNILERFSAQQFPDLHSELNLSSLELGDSALYFCASTRTGRMDTGSPLHFGNGTRLTVT.

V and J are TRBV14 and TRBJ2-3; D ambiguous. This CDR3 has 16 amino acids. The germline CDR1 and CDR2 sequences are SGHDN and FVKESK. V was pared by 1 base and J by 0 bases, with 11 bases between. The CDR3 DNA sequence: TGTGCCAGCAGCCAAGCGCGGCAGCTTAGCACAGATACGCAGTATTTT. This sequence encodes CASSQARQLSTDTQYF.

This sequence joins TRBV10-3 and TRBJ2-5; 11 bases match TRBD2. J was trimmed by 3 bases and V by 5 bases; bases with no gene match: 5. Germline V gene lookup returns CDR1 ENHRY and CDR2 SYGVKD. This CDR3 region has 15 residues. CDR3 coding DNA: TGTGCCATCAGTCCTAGCGGGGGGCCAGAAGAGACCCAGTACTTC. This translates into CAISPSGGPEETQYF.

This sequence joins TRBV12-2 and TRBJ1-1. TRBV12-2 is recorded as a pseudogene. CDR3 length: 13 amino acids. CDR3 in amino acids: CASRLGEFTEAFF. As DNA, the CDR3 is TGTGCAAGTCGCTTAGGGGAGTTCACTGAAGCTTTCTTT.

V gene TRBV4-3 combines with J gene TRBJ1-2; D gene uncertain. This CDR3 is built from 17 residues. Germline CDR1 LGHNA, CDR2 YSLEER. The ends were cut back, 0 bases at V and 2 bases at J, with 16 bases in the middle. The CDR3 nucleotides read TGCGCCAGCAGCCAAGATGAAGTAACAGTCAACAACTATGGCTACACCTTC. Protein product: CASSQDEVTVNNYGYTF.

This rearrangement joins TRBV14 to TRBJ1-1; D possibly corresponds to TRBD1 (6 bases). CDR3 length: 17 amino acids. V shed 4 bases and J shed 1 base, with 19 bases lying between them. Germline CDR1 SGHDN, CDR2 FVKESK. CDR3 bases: TGTGCCAGCAGCCCCTTCGGGGGGGCGCTTAAGAACACTGAAGCTTTCTTT. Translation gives CASSPFGGALKNTEAFF.

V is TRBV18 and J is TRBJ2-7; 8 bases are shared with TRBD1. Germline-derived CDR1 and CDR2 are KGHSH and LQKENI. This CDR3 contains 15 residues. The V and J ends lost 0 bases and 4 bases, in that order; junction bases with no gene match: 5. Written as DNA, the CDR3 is TGTGCCAGCTCACCACCGGGACAGGCCATATACGAGCAGTACTTC. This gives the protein CASSPPGQAIYEQYF. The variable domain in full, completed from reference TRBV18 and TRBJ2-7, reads NAGVMQNPRHLVRRRGQEARLRCSPMKGHSHVYWYRQLPEEGLKFMVYLQKENIIDESGMPKERFSAEFPKEGPSILRIQQVVRGDSAAYFCASSPPGQAIYEQYFGPGTRLTVT.

The CDR3 reads CASSSAQGSYEQYF. CDR3 DNA: TGTGCCAGTAGTTCTGCGCAGGGTTCCTACGAGCAGTACTTC. The chain is built from TRBV19 and TRBJ2-7, with a weak D call TRBD1 (5 bases). The V end was cut by 5 bases, the J end by 1 base, with 12 bases between. The length of the CDR3 is 14 residues. CDR1 and CDR2 (germline): LNHDA, SQIVND (reference sequence).

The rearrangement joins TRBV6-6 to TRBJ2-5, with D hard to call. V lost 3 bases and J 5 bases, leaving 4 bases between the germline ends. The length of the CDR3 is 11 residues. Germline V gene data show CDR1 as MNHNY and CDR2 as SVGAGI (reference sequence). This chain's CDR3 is CASSYRETQYF. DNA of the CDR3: TGTGCCAGCAGTTATCGGGAGACCCAGTACTTC.

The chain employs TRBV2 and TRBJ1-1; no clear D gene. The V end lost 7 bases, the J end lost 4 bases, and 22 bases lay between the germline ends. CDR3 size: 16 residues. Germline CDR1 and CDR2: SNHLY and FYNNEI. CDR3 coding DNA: TGTGCCAGCATCAGCTGGGAGGGCAGGTCCCGCACTGAAGCTTTCTTT. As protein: CASISWEGRSRTEAFF. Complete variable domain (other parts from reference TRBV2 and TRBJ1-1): EPEVTQTPSHQVTQMGQEVILRCVPISNHLYFYWYRQILGQKVEFLVSFYNNEISEKSEIFDDQFSVERPDGSNFTLKIRSTKLEDSAMYFCASISWEGRSRTEAFFGQGTRLTVV.

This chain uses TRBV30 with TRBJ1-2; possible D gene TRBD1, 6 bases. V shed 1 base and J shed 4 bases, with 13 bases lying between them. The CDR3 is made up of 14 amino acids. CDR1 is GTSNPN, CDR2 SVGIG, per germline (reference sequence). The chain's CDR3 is CAWSDGGLSYGYTF. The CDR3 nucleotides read TGTGCCTGGAGTGACGGGGGGCTCAGCTATGGCTACACCTTC.

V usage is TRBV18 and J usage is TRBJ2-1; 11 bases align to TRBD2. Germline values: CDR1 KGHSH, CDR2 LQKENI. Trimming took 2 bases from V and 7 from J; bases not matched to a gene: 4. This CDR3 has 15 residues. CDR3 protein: CASSPETSGVNEQFF. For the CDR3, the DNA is TGTGCCAGCTCACCAGAGACTAGCGGGGTAAATGAGCAGTTCTTC.

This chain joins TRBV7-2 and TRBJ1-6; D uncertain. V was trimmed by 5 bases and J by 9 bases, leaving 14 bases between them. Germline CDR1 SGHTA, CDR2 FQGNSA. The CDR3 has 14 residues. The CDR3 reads CASSPTLEGSPLHF. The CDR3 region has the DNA TGTGCCAGCAGCCCGACCTTGGAGGGTTCACCCCTCCACTTT.

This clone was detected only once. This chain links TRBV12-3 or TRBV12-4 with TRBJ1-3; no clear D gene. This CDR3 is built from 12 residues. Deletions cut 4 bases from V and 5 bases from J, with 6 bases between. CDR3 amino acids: CASSSVRNTIYF. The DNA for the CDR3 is TGTGCCAGCAGTTCGGTCCGAAACACCATATATTTT.